One and the same sample provided the 20 T cell receptor beta chains below, sequenced in a study of shared clonotypes between healthy human individuals. Data came from immunoSEQ multiplex PCR; TCRdb stores just in-frame clones and leaves some out. This sample carries some 2,500,000 clones, approximately 90% of them seen once, and the ten largest clones take around 0.4%. The specimen sequenced was naive CD4+ T cells from PBMCs. Subset of the sample: CD45RA+ positively selected. Receptors originate from a man between 18 and 35 years old in good health. Some clones in this sample may be carry-over from other donors' samples.

The chain uses TRBV18 and TRBJ2-7; 8 bases fit TRBD1. Trimming cost V 4 bases and J 2 bases; bases outside gene matches: 7. The CDR3 consists of 15 residues. The V gene's germline CDR1 is KGHSH and CDR2 LQKENI. This CDR3 is CASSQTTGETYEQYF. The CDR3, as DNA: TGTGCCAGCTCACAAACGACAGGGGAAACCTACGAGCAGTACTTC.

The chain links TRBV6-1 to TRBJ1-3, with a possible D match to TRBD1 (5 bases). The ends were cut back, 1 base at V and 0 bases at J, with 10 bases in the middle. The germline CDR1 and CDR2 sequences are MNHNS and SASEGT. CDR3 length equals 16 residues. CDR3 sequence (DNA): TGTGCCAGCAGTGAAGGCTGGGGGACCTCTGGAAACACCATATATTTT. This gives the protein CASSEGWGTSGNTIYF.

This chain uses TRBV28 with TRBJ2-1, with TRBD1 matching over 8 bases. After removal of 6 bases from V and 7 bases from J, the junction contained 11 bases not matched to a gene. The CDR3 is 15 amino acids. The germline CDR1 and CDR2 sequences are MDHEN and SYDVKM. The CDR3 loop is CASRWTGPWRNEQFF. CDR3 bases: TGTGCCAGCAGGTGGACAGGGCCATGGAGGAATGAGCAGTTCTTC.

V is TRBV28 and J is TRBJ2-2; D ambiguous. The germline V gene encodes CDR1 MDHEN and CDR2 SYDVKM. V was clipped by 8 bases and J by 5 bases, with 9 bases between them. The CDR3 sequence is 12 residues long. CDR3 DNA: TGTGCCAGCTCCGTTGGGACCGGGGAGCTGTTTTTT. Its translation: CASSVGTGELFF. Combining the CDR3 with reference TRBV28 and TRBJ2-2 gives the whole variable domain DVKVTQSSRYLVKRTGEKVFLECVQDMDHENMFWYRQDPGLGLRLIYFSYDVKMKEKGDIPEGYSVSREKKERFSLILESASTNQTSMYLCASSVGTGELFFGEGSRLTVL.

The chain uses TRBV30 and TRBJ2-5; D ambiguous. V lost 2 bases to trimming and J lost 5 bases, with 9 bases between them. Per germline, CDR1 GTSNPN and CDR2 SVGIG (reference sequence). This CDR3 is 12 amino acids long. As DNA, the CDR3 is TGTGCCTGGAGTCGGGCACGGGAGACCCAGTACTTC. This gives the protein CAWSRARETQYF.

The chain is built from TRBV30 and TRBJ2-3; 8 bases fit TRBD2. This CDR3 contains 14 residues. With 2 bases clipped from V and 4 bases from J, the junction kept 5 bases outside the gene matches. CDR1 and CDR2 (germline): GTSNPN, SVGIG (reference sequence). The CDR3: CAWSREGGADTQYF. In DNA form, the CDR3 reads TGTGCCTGGAGTCGGGAGGGAGGGGCAGATACGCAGTATTTT.

The chain uses TRBV7-8 and TRBJ1-4, with 7 bases matching TRBD1. Germline V CDR1 and CDR2: SGHVS, FQNEAQ. This CDR3 has 15 residues. V shed 4 bases and J 4 bases; nucleotides not matched to a gene: 6. CDR3 amino acids: CASSSTGAINEKLFF. The CDR3 DNA follows: TGTGCCAGCAGCTCTACAGGGGCCATTAATGAAAAACTGTTTTTT.

The chain links TRBV6-1 to TRBJ2-7, with 9 bases that match TRBD1. J was trimmed by 0 bases and V by 10 bases; bases with no gene match: 10. Germline assignment: CDR1 MNHNS and CDR2 SASEGT. The CDR3 consists of 15 residues. As DNA, the CDR3 is TGTGCCACCCGTCGGGACAGGGAAAGCTCCTACGAGCAGTACTTC. Its protein is CATRRDRESSYEQYF.

In nucleotides, the CDR3 is TGTGCCAGCAGCCCTCCTGGAGGGAGGGCCTACGAGCAGTACTTC. Protein sequence: CASSPPGGRAYEQYF. This rearrangement joins TRBV7-2 to TRBJ2-7; 7 bases are a match to TRBD2. The CDR3 runs 15 residues. In germline, CDR1 is SGHTA, CDR2 FQGNSA. The ends lost 5 bases at V and 2 bases at J; junction bases unmatched: 9.

This CDR3 reads CASSPLGQIRTTDTQYF. Here the CDR3 DNA reads TGTGCCAGTAGTCCCCTTGGACAAATCAGAACCACAGATACGCAGTATTTT. The chain uses TRBV19 and TRBJ2-3, with D maybe TRBD1 (5 bases). The CDR3 is 17 residues long. Trimming pared 5 bases from V and 2 bases from J, leaving 20 bases between. Germline V gene lookup returns CDR1 LNHDA and CDR2 SQIVND (reference sequence). Drawing the rest from reference TRBV19 and TRBJ2-3, the complete variable domain is DGGITQSPKYLFRKEGQNVTLSCEQNLNHDAMYWYRQDPGQGLRLIYYSQIVNDFQKGDIAEGYSVSREKKESFPLTVTSAQKNPTAFYLCASSPLGQIRTTDTQYFGPGTRLTVL.

This clone was detected only once. This chain links TRBV5-8 with TRBJ2-3; a possible D gene is TRBD2 (6 bases). Germline V CDR1 and CDR2: SGHTS, YDEGEE. This CDR3 has 13 amino acids. The V gene lost 6 bases and the J gene lost 6 bases, with 14 bases spanning the gap. The CDR3 nucleotides are TGTGCCAGCACCAACGGGGGTCTCGATACGCAGTATTTT. It codes for CASTNGGLDTQYF.

On this clone itself: Other DNA sequences in the sample encode the same CDR3. The CDR3, as DNA: TGTGCCAGCAGTTTGGCCGGAGGTCAGCCCCAGCATTTT. Its translation is CASSLAGGQPQHF. The rearrangement joins TRBV28 to TRBJ1-5; D gene unclear. V was cut by 3 bases and J by 6 bases, with 9 bases left in between. This CDR3 has 13 amino acids. Germline assignment: CDR1 MDHEN and CDR2 SYDVKM.

The rearrangement links TRBV4-1 to TRBJ1-5; 8 nucleotides line up with TRBD1. With 4 bases clipped from V and 10 bases from J, the junction kept 15 bases outside the gene matches. This CDR3 region has 16 residues. Germline loops: CDR1 MGHRA, CDR2 YSYEKL. This CDR3 reads CASSRIGGQVPSPQHF. The CDR3 region has the DNA TGCGCCAGCAGCCGTATTGGGGGACAGGTCCCGTCCCCCCAGCATTTT.

The chain employs TRBV10-2 and TRBJ2-5; D perhaps matches TRBD2 (5 bases). The CDR3 has 13 amino acids. Germline CDR1 is WSHSY and CDR2 is SAAADI. Deletions cut 3 bases from V and 11 bases from J, with 16 bases between. The CDR3 protein is CASSDRRAPGQYF. The CDR3 DNA reads as TGCGCCAGCAGTGATCGGCGGGCCCCAGGACAGTACTTC.

J is TRBJ1-4 and V is TRBV5-1; 8 bases align to TRBD1. Germline trimming cut 0 bases from V and 16 bases from J; bases unmatched to any gene: 8. Germline loops: CDR1 SGHRS, CDR2 YFSETQ. This CDR3 spans 13 amino acids. The CDR3, as DNA: TGCGCCAGCAGCTTGGGTGACAGGGGTGATCCGTTTTTT. Residues: CASSLGDRGDPFF.

The rearrangement joins TRBV9 to TRBJ2-3, with a tentative D call TRBD2 (5 bases). Germline CDR1 and CDR2: SGDLS and YYNGEE. Trimming left V 0 bases short and J 1 base short, with 12 bases between. There are 16 residues in the CDR3. The CDR3 bases are TGTGCCAGCAGCGTAGGGGCGGACTTAGGCACAGATACGCAGTATTTT. It translates to CASSVGADLGTDTQYF.

V and J are TRBV2 and TRBJ1-2, with D possibly being TRBD1 (6 bases). Deletions cut 4 bases from V and 7 bases from J, with 16 bases between. The CDR3 is 14 residues long. CDR1 SNHLY and CDR2 FYNNEI come from the germline V gene. The CDR3 spells CASSVYGGPGGYTF. CDR3 DNA sequence: TGTGCCAGCAGTGTGTATGGGGGGCCGGGTGGCTACACCTTC.

CDR3 nucleotide sequence: TGCAGTGCTAGTCGGTGGGAGCAGTACTTC. Encoded protein: CSASRWEQYF. This chain uses TRBV20-1 with TRBJ2-7; no clear D gene. The V gene lost 3 bases and the J gene lost 7 bases, with 7 bases spanning the gap. This CDR3 is built from 10 residues. Germline V gene lookup returns CDR1 DFQATT and CDR2 SNEGSKA (reference sequence).

This chain connects TRBV28 to TRBJ2-1; TRBD1 aligns across 11 bases. Germline assignment: CDR1 MDHEN and CDR2 SYDVKM. The CDR3 contains 14 residues. The ends lost 6 bases at V and 8 bases at J; junction bases unmatched: 6. DNA for the CDR3: TGTGCCAGCAGCCTAGGACAGGGGGCTTATGAGCAGTTCTTC. Protein product: CASSLGQGAYEQFF.

CDR3 amino acids: CASSSREVGTDTQYF. Written as DNA, the CDR3 is TGTGCCAGCAGTTCCCGGGAGGTGGGCACAGATACGCAGTATTTT. The chain joins TRBV28 to TRBJ2-3; 7 bases fit TRBD2. The CDR3 has 15 residues. Trimming cost V 4 bases and J 1 base; bases outside gene matches: 5. The V gene's germline CDR1 is MDHEN and CDR2 SYDVKM. Filled out from reference TRBV28 and TRBJ2-3, the complete variable domain reads DVKVTQSSRYLVKRTGEKVFLECVQDMDHENMFWYRQDPGLGLRLIYFSYDVKMKEKGDIPEGYSVSREKKERFSLILESASTNQTSMYLCASSSREVGTDTQYFGPGTRLTVL.